Below are 9 T cell receptor beta chains sequenced from a single sample in a study of cytomegalovirus exposure and HLA in healthy donors. Vbeta (60) and Jbeta (13) primers were used in the PCR. This table comes from immunoSEQ multiplex PCR, and its TCRdb copy is limited to in-frame clones, with some not included. The repertoire holds 140,000 to 150,000 clones, with approximately 68% as singletons. Sequenced: PBMCs. The receptors were gathered from a man aged 35-49 years in good health and CMV-seronegative.

This clone was recorded a few times. This rearrangement joins TRBV15 to TRBJ1-1; D call uncertain. The CDR3 consists of 15 residues. The V end was cut by 0 bases, the J end by 1 base, with 9 bases between. Germline V gene sequence: CDR1 LNHNV, CDR2 YYDKDF (reference sequence). The chain's CDR3 is CATSRDWGENTEAFF. The DNA of the CDR3 is TGTGCCACCAGCAGAGATTGGGGAGAGAACACTGAAGCTTTCTTT.

CDR3 nucleotides: TGTGCCTGGAGTGTAGGGTTGGGGGGAGATCAGCCCCAGCATTTT. Amino acids: CAWSVGLGGDQPQHF. V gene TRBV30 combines with J gene TRBJ1-5; D possibly corresponds to TRBD1 (5 bases). Germline V gene lookup returns CDR1 GTSNPN and CDR2 SVGIG (reference sequence). CDR3 size: 15 residues. The V end was cut by 0 bases, the J end by 5 bases, with 14 bases between.

The chain recombines TRBV29-1 with TRBJ1-5, with TRBD1 matching 9 bases. Germline CDR1 is SQVTM and CDR2 is ANQGSEA. After removal of 5 bases from V and 4 bases from J, the junction contained 3 bases not matched to a gene. The CDR3 is 13 residues long. CDR3 nucleotide sequence: TGCAGCGTTAGGGGACAGGGTAATCAGCCCCAGCATTTT. It codes for CSVRGQGNQPQHF. Full variable domain (remainder filled in from reference TRBV29-1 and TRBJ1-5): SAVISQKPSRDICQRGTSLTIQCQVDSQVTMMFWYRQQPGQSLTLIATANQGSEATYESGFVIDKFPISRPNLTFSTLTVSNMSPEDSSIYLCSVRGQGNQPQHFGDGTRLSIL.

This chain links TRBV6-6 with TRBJ1-2; 7 nucleotides align to TRBD1. Germline V gene sequence: CDR1 MNHNY, CDR2 SVGAGI (reference sequence). The V segment lost 6 bases and the J segment 8 bases; nucleotides outside the gene matches: 18. This CDR3 region has 16 residues. CDR3 in DNA: TGTGCCAGCAGCAACCGACAGGGAAGGGTTTTGGGCGGCTACACCTTC. This codes for CASSNRQGRVLGGYTF.

The chain couples TRBV19 to TRBJ2-3; the D gene is possibly TRBD1 (6 bases). Germline V gene data show CDR1 as LNHDA and CDR2 as SQIVND (reference sequence). This CDR3 has 16 residues. The V end lost 4 bases, the J end lost 1 base, and 15 bases lay between the germline ends. CDR3 amino acids: CASSSQTGAGTDTQYF. In nucleotides, the CDR3 is TGTGCCAGTAGTAGTCAGACAGGAGCTGGCACAGATACGCAGTATTTT.

This sequence joins TRBV6-1 and TRBJ1-2; no firm D call. The V end lost 2 bases, the J end lost 0 bases, and 4 bases lay between the germline ends. This CDR3 contains 13 residues. The germline gives CDR1 MNHNS, CDR2 SASEGT. CDR3 sequence: CASSETANYGYTF. Here the CDR3 DNA reads TGTGCCAGCAGTGAAACAGCTAACTATGGCTACACCTTC.

The chain is built from TRBV15 and TRBJ2-7, with D maybe TRBD1 (6 bases). V was shortened by 2 bases and J by 3 bases, with 8 bases between the two germline ends. Germline CDR1 and CDR2: LNHNV and YYDKDF (reference sequence). CDR3 size: 13 residues. CDR3 sequence reads: CATSRLQGYEQYF. In DNA form, the CDR3 reads TGTGCCACCAGCAGATTACAGGGCTACGAGCAGTACTTC.

This sequence joins TRBV9 and TRBJ2-6, with 8 bases fitting TRBD2. The V and J ends lost 4 bases and 4 bases, in that order; junction bases with no gene match: 13. The CDR3 covers 18 residues. Per germline, CDR1 SGDLS and CDR2 YYNGEE. The CDR3 DNA sequence: TGTGCCAGCAGCTCGACGCGGGGGGCAGGGGACGGGGCCAACGTCCTGACTTTC. The encoded protein is CASSSTRGAGDGANVLTF.

The gene calls are TRBV27 and TRBJ2-7; 9 nucleotides line up with TRBD1. Trimming at V came to 3 bases and at J to 6 bases, leaving 9 bases not matched to a gene. The CDR3 runs 15 residues. Germline V CDR1 and CDR2: MNHEY, SMNVEV (reference sequence). The CDR3 loop is CASSFLTGGKGEQYF. CDR3 nucleotides: TGTGCCAGCAGTTTCCTGACAGGGGGTAAGGGCGAGCAGTACTTC.